This passage covers 8 T cell receptor beta chains from one sample sequenced in a study of blood T cell repertoires in COVID-19. Method: immunoSEQ multiplex PCR; TCRdb's copy keeps in-frame clones and lacks some. The table includes more than 200,000 clones, around 84% detected once. Sequenced material: peripheral blood. The receptor set was obtained from a man aged 80 or over with acute or convalescent COVID-19.

The chain has TRBV4-2 and TRBJ1-4; TRBD1 might be the D (6 bases). CDR1 and CDR2 from the germline V gene are LGHNA and YNFKEQ. Deletions cut 0 bases from V and 8 bases from J, with 13 bases between. The CDR3 has 15 amino acids. The CDR3 is CASSQDQTGWEKLFF. The CDR3 DNA reads TGTGCCAGCAGCCAAGATCAAACAGGGTGGGAAAAACTGTTTTTT.

The rearrangement joins TRBV14 to TRBJ2-5, with D unclear. CDR1 is SGHDN, CDR2 FVKESK, per germline. CDR3 length equals 12 residues. The ends were cut back, 6 bases at V and 6 bases at J, with 11 bases in the middle. In DNA form, the CDR3 reads TGTGCCAGCAGTAGTGAGCTAAAGACCCAGTACTTC. As protein: CASSSELKTQYF.

The chain couples TRBV27 to TRBJ2-7; unclear D gene. Germline V gene data show CDR1 as MNHEY and CDR2 as SMNVEV (reference sequence). The CDR3 has 15 amino acids. Trimming stripped 6 bases from V and 6 bases from J, with 21 bases between. CDR3 in amino acids: CASSPFFGSPSEQYF. Written as DNA, the CDR3 is TGTGCCAGCAGCCCCTTCTTTGGCTCTCCCTCCGAGCAGTACTTC.

The gene calls are TRBV11-3 and TRBJ2-7; possibly TRBD2 for D (6 bases). The CDR3 is 15 residues long. Trimming took 5 bases from V and 0 from J, leaving 14 bases between them. Germline values: CDR1 SGHNT, CDR2 YENEEA. CDR3 sequence (DNA): TGTGCCAGCAGCCCCCGGACCGGGAGCTCCTACGAGCAGTACGTC. It specifies CASSPRTGSSYEQYV.

V is TRBV19 and J is TRBJ2-3, with a tentative D call TRBD1 (6 bases). The CDR3 is 16 amino acids. CDR1 and CDR2 (germline): LNHDA, SQIVND (reference sequence). V gave up 4 bases and J gave up 0 bases, with 14 bases separating them. The CDR3 DNA is TGTGCCAGTAGTACGCGGACAGTCAGGAGCACAGATACGCAGTATTTT. Encoded protein: CASSTRTVRSTDTQYF.

This clone appeared a few times. V is TRBV28 and J is TRBJ2-3; D is ambiguous. CDR1 and CDR2 (germline): MDHEN, SYDVKM. The CDR3 totals 10 residues. V dropped 8 bases and J dropped 6 bases, with 6 bases sitting between them. The CDR3 nucleotides are TGTGCCAGCGACTCCGATACGCAGTATTTT. Its protein is CASDSDTQYF. Together with reference TRBV28 and TRBJ2-3, the CDR3 gives the full variable domain: DVKVTQSSRYLVKRTGEKVFLECVQDMDHENMFWYRQDPGLGLRLIYFSYDVKMKEKGDIPEGYSVSREKKERFSLILESASTNQTSMYLCASDSDTQYFGPGTRLTVL.

The sample holds one count of this clone. The chain recombines TRBV6-5 with TRBJ1-2; the match to TRBD1 covers 12 bases. Per germline, CDR1 MNHEY and CDR2 SVGAGI. The junction had 9 bases not matched to a gene; V was cut back by 5 bases and J by 8 bases. The CDR3 is made up of 15 amino acids. Here the CDR3 DNA reads TGTGCCAGCAGTATTCCGGGACAGGGGGCCAAAGGCTACACCTTC. Translated, it gives CASSIPGQGAKGYTF.

CDR3 protein: CASGGTGTGYQPQHF. The CDR3 DNA follows: TGTGCTAGTGGTGGGACCGGGACAGGGTATCAGCCCCAGCATTTT. The rearrangement uses TRBV12-5 and TRBJ1-5, with 9 bases matching TRBD1. The CDR3 length is 15 residues. Germline V gives CDR1 LGHNT, CDR2 FRNRAP. With 5 bases clipped from V and 5 bases from J, the junction kept 7 bases outside the gene matches.